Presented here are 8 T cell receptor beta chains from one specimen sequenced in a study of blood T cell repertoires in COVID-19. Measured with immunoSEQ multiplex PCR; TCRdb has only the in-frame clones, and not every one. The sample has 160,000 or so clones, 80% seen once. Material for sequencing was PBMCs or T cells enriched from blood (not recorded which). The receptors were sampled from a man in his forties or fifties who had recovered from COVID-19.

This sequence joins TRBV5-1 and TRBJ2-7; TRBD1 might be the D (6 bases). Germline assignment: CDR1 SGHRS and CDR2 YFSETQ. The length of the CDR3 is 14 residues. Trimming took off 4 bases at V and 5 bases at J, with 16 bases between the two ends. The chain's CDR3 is CASSQGMAPHEQYF. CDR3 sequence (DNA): TGCGCCAGCAGCCAGGGGATGGCCCCCCACGAGCAGTACTTC.

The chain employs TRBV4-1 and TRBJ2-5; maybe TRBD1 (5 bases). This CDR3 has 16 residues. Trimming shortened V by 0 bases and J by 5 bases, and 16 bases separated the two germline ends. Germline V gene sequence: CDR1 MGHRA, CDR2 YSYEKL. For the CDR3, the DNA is TGCGCCAGCAGCCAAGAACCTCGACAGCCTTCGGAGACCCAGTACTTC. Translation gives CASSQEPRQPSETQYF.

CDR3 protein: CASSFESPKQFF. The CDR3 nucleotides are TGCGCCAGCAGCTTTGAGAGTCCCAAGCAGTTCTTC. The chain links TRBV5-1 to TRBJ2-1; no reliable D call. Trimming removed 2 bases at V and 11 bases at J, with 11 bases between. This CDR3 spans 12 amino acids. Germline lookup yields CDR1 SGHRS and CDR2 YFSETQ.

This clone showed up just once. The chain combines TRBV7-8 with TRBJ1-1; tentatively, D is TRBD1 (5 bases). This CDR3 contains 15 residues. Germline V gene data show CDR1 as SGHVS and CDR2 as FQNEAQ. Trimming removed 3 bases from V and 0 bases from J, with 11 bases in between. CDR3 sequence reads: CASSFRVTVNTEAFF. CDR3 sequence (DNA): TGTGCCAGCAGCTTCAGGGTTACGGTGAACACTGAAGCTTTCTTT.

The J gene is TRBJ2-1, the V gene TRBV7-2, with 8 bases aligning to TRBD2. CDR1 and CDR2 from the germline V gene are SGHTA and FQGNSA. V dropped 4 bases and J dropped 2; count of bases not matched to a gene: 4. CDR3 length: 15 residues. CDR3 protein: CASSSRGGPYNEQFF. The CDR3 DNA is TGTGCCAGCAGCTCCCGGGGGGGTCCCTACAATGAGCAGTTCTTC.

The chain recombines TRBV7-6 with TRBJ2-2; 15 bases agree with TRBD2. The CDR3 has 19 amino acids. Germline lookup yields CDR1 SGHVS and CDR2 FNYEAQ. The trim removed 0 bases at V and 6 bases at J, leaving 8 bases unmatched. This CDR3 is CASSLAYRTSGGAAGELFF. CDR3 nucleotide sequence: TGTGCCAGCAGCTTAGCGTACCGGACTAGCGGGGGGGCTGCCGGGGAGCTGTTTTTT.

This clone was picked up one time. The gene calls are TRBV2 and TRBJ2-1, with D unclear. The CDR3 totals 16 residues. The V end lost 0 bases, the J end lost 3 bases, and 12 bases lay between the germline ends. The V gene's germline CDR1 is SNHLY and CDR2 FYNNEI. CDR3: CASSEALPRIYNEQFF. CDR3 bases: TGTGCCAGCAGTGAAGCGCTTCCCAGAATCTACAATGAGCAGTTCTTC.

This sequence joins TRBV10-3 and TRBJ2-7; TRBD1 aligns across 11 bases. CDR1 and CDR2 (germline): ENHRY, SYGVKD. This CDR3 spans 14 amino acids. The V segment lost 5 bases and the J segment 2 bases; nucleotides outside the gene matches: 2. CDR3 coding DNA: TGTGCCATCAGTCCGGGACAGGGGGCCTACGAGCAGTACTTC. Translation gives CAISPGQGAYEQYF.